These T cell receptor beta chains were read from a single sample in a study of cytomegalovirus exposure and HLA in healthy donors. The table came from immunoSEQ multiplex PCR; TCRdb's copy has only in-frame clones and leaves some out. This table holds 110,000 to 150,000 clones, about 88% found once. Specimen: PBMCs. All receptors come from a woman between 18 and 29 years old in good health and CMV-seropositive. Each CDR3 is given with its conserved first and last residue. Fields, in order: V gene, D gene, clone size, J gene, CDR3 DNA, CDR3 protein. D genes are given only for firm matches. A row's size may be missing; if present it is once, few, many or a size class.

v_gene: TRBV27; d_gene: -; abundance: -; j_gene: TRBJ1-1; CDR3nt: TGTGCCAGCAGCCTGACAGGACCACTAGGGATTACGAACACTGAAGCTTTCTTT; CDR3aa: CASSLTGPLGITNTEAFF
v_gene: TRBV9; d_gene: TRBD2; abundance: -; j_gene: TRBJ2-7; CDR3nt: TGTGCCAGCAGCCCCCCCTGGACTAGCGGGGGTTACGAGCAGTACTTC; CDR3aa: CASSPPWTSGGYEQYF
v_gene: TRBV5-1; d_gene: -; abundance: -; j_gene: TRBJ1-1; CDR3nt: TGCGCCAGCAGCCCGGTCCTGAACACTGAAGCTTTCTTT; CDR3aa: CASSPVLNTEAFF
v_gene: TRBV7-6; d_gene: TRBD1; abundance: -; j_gene: TRBJ2-7; CDR3nt: TGTGCCAGCAGCTTAGACGCACAGGGGGGCATAATGCTGTACTTC; CDR3aa: CASSLDAQGGIMLYF
v_gene: TRBV11-2; d_gene: -; abundance: -; j_gene: TRBJ2-5; CDR3nt: TGTGCCAGCAGCTTAGAGCCGGGGATGGTTCAAGAGACCCAGTACTTC; CDR3aa: CASSLEPGMVQETQYF
v_gene: TRBV6-1; d_gene: -; abundance: -; j_gene: TRBJ2-2; CDR3nt: TGTGCCAGCTCCGAGGGGGGGAGGAACACCGGGGAGCTGTTTTTT; CDR3aa: CASSEGGRNTGELFF
v_gene: TRBV28; d_gene: TRBD1; abundance: -; j_gene: TRBJ2-7; CDR3nt: TGTGCCAGCAGTCCCGGGACAGGGTACTCCTACGAGCAGTACTTC; CDR3aa: CASSPGTGYSYEQYF
v_gene: TRBV4-1; d_gene: -; abundance: -; j_gene: TRBJ1-3; CDR3nt: TGCGCCAGCAGCCAAGCGGACTCTAGCTCTGGAAACACCATATATTTT; CDR3aa: CASSQADSSSGNTIYF
v_gene: TRBV10-3; d_gene: TRBD1; abundance: -; j_gene: TRBJ2-5; CDR3nt: TGTGCCATCAGCGTCGGGACAGGGCGACAAGAGACCCAGTACTTC; CDR3aa: CAISVGTGRQETQYF
v_gene: TRBV7-9; d_gene: TRBD1; abundance: -; j_gene: TRBJ2-7; CDR3nt: TGTGCCAGCAGCCTGAGGACAGGGTTTTTGGGTGAGCAGTACTTC; CDR3aa: CASSLRTGFLGEQYF
v_gene: TRBV7-6; d_gene: TRBD2; abundance: -; j_gene: TRBJ2-5; CDR3nt: TGTGCCAGCAGTTCCCAGACTAGCGGGGGACTTCAAGAGAGGACCCAGTACTTC; CDR3aa: CASSSQTSGGLQERTQYF
v_gene: TRBV2; d_gene: -; abundance: few; j_gene: TRBJ2-7; CDR3nt: TGTGCCAGCCACGACGGGGGATCCGAGCAGTACTTC; CDR3aa: CASHDGGSEQYF
v_gene: TRBV23-1; d_gene: -; abundance: -; j_gene: TRBJ2-7; CDR3nt: TGCGCCAGCAGTCAATCCAAGGGGCCTTACTACGAGCAGTACTTC; CDR3aa: CASSQSKGPYYEQYF
v_gene: TRBV7-9; d_gene: TRBD2; abundance: -; j_gene: TRBJ2-2; CDR3nt: TGTGCCAGCAGCCAAGAGCGGGGGCCGAACACCGGGGAGCTGTTTTTT; CDR3aa: CASSQERGPNTGELFF
v_gene: TRBV5-6; d_gene: TRBD1; abundance: -; j_gene: TRBJ1-4; CDR3nt: TGTGCCAGCAGCCCCGGGACAGGGAATGAAAAACTGTTTTTT; CDR3aa: CASSPGTGNEKLFF
v_gene: TRBV30; d_gene: -; abundance: -; j_gene: TRBJ1-4; CDR3nt: TGTGCCTGCTCTCAGGGGCAGACTAATGAAAAACTGTTTTTT; CDR3aa: CACSQGQTNEKLFF
v_gene: TRBV9; d_gene: TRBD1; abundance: -; j_gene: TRBJ2-1; CDR3nt: TGTGCCAGCAGCGGAGACAGGGGTTCCCTCGTCAATGAGCAGTTCTTC; CDR3aa: CASSGDRGSLVNEQFF
v_gene: TRBV7-9; d_gene: -; abundance: -; j_gene: TRBJ2-7; CDR3nt: TGTGCCAGCAGCTCCGATTTGGACTCCGAGCAGTACTTC; CDR3aa: CASSSDLDSEQYF
v_gene: TRBV5-4; d_gene: TRBD1; abundance: -; j_gene: TRBJ1-3; CDR3nt: TGTGCCAGCAGCTTATACAGGGGGCAAGCTGGAAACACCATATATTTT; CDR3aa: CASSLYRGQAGNTIYF
v_gene: TRBV7-9; d_gene: TRBD2; abundance: -; j_gene: TRBJ2-2; CDR3nt: TGTGCCAGCAGCTTTAGCGGGGGGAACACCGGGGAGCTGTTTTTT; CDR3aa: CASSFSGGNTGELFF
v_gene: TRBV6-1; d_gene: -; abundance: -; j_gene: TRBJ2-1; CDR3nt: TGTGCCAGCAGTGGACCTCTAGAGGCTGAGCAGTTCTTC; CDR3aa: CASSGPLEAEQFF
v_gene: TRBV5-4; d_gene: TRBD2; abundance: -; j_gene: TRBJ2-3; CDR3nt: TGTGCCAGCAGCTTGGGTTCCCGGGGGGGCCGAACAGATACGCAGTATTTT; CDR3aa: CASSLGSRGGRTDTQYF
v_gene: TRBV7-6; d_gene: TRBD1; abundance: -; j_gene: TRBJ2-5; CDR3nt: TGTGCCAGCAGCTGGACAGGGGGCCACCAAGAGACCCAGTACTTC; CDR3aa: CASSWTGGHQETQYF
v_gene: TRBV9; d_gene: -; abundance: -; j_gene: TRBJ1-3; CDR3nt: TGTGCCAGCAGCGTAGCTACTACCGAGGACTCTGGAAACACCATATATTTT; CDR3aa: CASSVATTEDSGNTIYF
v_gene: TRBV6-5; d_gene: -; abundance: -; j_gene: TRBJ1-2; CDR3nt: TGTGCCAGCAGTTACTCGGGGCGGTACTATGGCTACATCTTC; CDR3aa: CASSYSGRYYGYIF
v_gene: TRBV7-6; d_gene: TRBD1; abundance: -; j_gene: TRBJ1-1; CDR3nt: TGTGCCAGCAGCTTATGGGGTGGGGGGACAGGGCGGACTGAAGCTTTCTTT; CDR3aa: CASSLWGGGTGRTEAFF
v_gene: TRBV9; d_gene: -; abundance: -; j_gene: TRBJ1-2; CDR3nt: TGTGCCAGCAGCGGCGGACACGGATTCCTTTATGGCTACACCTTC; CDR3aa: CASSGGHGFLYGYTF
v_gene: TRBV10-3; d_gene: TRBD1; abundance: -; j_gene: TRBJ1-2; CDR3nt: TGTGCCATCAGTGATAAAGGGGGCGACACAAATGGCTACACCTTC; CDR3aa: CAISDKGGDTNGYTF
v_gene: TRBV7-9; d_gene: TRBD2; abundance: -; j_gene: TRBJ2-5; CDR3nt: TGTGCCAGCAGCTTCCCCTCCTCCGGCGGGGGGGCCGGGGAGACCCAGTACTTC; CDR3aa: CASSFPSSGGGAGETQYF
v_gene: TRBV9; d_gene: -; abundance: -; j_gene: TRBJ2-7; CDR3nt: TGTGCCAGCAGCACAACCCCGACGGAGGTAGGATCCTACGAGCAGTACTTC; CDR3aa: CASSTTPTEVGSYEQYF
v_gene: TRBV5-4; d_gene: TRBD1; abundance: -; j_gene: TRBJ1-4; CDR3nt: TGTGCCAGCAGCTTACAGGGGGGAGGTGAAAAACTGTTTTTT; CDR3aa: CASSLQGGGEKLFF
v_gene: TRBV6-5; d_gene: -; abundance: medium-sized; j_gene: TRBJ2-1; CDR3nt: TGTGCCAGCAGTTATTCGGGGGACGATGAGCAGTTCTTC; CDR3aa: CASSYSGDDEQFF
v_gene: TRBV7-2; d_gene: -; abundance: -; j_gene: TRBJ2-7; CDR3nt: TGTGCCAGCAGCTTAGTTGGCTCCTCCTACGAGCAGTACTTC; CDR3aa: CASSLVGSSYEQYF
v_gene: TRBV7-8; d_gene: -; abundance: -; j_gene: TRBJ2-1; CDR3nt: TGTGCCAGCAGCTTAGACGAGGATACGGGATACAATGAGCAGTTCTTC; CDR3aa: CASSLDEDTGYNEQFF
v_gene: TRBV15; d_gene: TRBD1; abundance: -; j_gene: TRBJ2-3; CDR3nt: TGTGCCACCACAGGGGACAGGGGAAGCACAGATACGCAGTATTTT; CDR3aa: CATTGDRGSTDTQYF
v_gene: TRBV29-1; d_gene: -; abundance: once; j_gene: TRBJ2-2; CDR3nt: TGCAGCGTCTCCACTACCTCTATGAACACCGGGGAGCTGTTTTTT; CDR3aa: CSVSTTSMNTGELFF
v_gene: TRBV28; d_gene: -; abundance: -; j_gene: TRBJ1-3; CDR3nt: TGTGCCAGCAGTCTCTCTCGGCTTAAGGCGGGGAACACCATATATTTT; CDR3aa: CASSLSRLKAGNTIYF
v_gene: TRBV25-1; d_gene: -; abundance: -; j_gene: TRBJ2-7; CDR3nt: TGTGCCAGCAGTCCCGAGGGGGTCTTAAGCTACGAGCAGTACTTC; CDR3aa: CASSPEGVLSYEQYF
v_gene: TRBV2; d_gene: TRBD2; abundance: -; j_gene: TRBJ2-1; CDR3nt: TGTGCCAGCAGTGGGGGGACTAGGAGGAATGAGCAGTTCTTC; CDR3aa: CASSGGTRRNEQFF
v_gene: TRBV7-6; d_gene: -; abundance: -; j_gene: TRBJ2-1; CDR3nt: TGTGCCAGCAGCTTAGCCCCTGGAGGGGGGGGATCCTACAATGAGCAGTTCTTC; CDR3aa: CASSLAPGGGGSYNEQFF
v_gene: TRBV10-1; d_gene: TRBD2; abundance: few; j_gene: TRBJ2-2; CDR3nt: TGCGCCAGCAGTAAGACTAGCGGGGGTGCGAACACCGGGGAGCTGTTTTTT; CDR3aa: CASSKTSGGANTGELFF
v_gene: TRBV10-3; d_gene: -; abundance: -; j_gene: TRBJ2-7; CDR3nt: TGTGCCATCGCCAGGACAAGCTCCTACGAGCAGTACTTC; CDR3aa: CAIARTSSYEQYF
v_gene: TRBV11-2; d_gene: TRBD2; abundance: -; j_gene: TRBJ2-7; CDR3nt: TGTGCCAGCAGCTTAGTAGCGGGGGGTAACTACGAGCAGTACTTC; CDR3aa: CASSLVAGGNYEQYF
v_gene: TRBV4-2; d_gene: TRBD2; abundance: once; j_gene: TRBJ2-1; CDR3nt: TGTGCCAGCAGCCAAGAGGGACTAGCGGGATACAATGAGCAGTTCTTC; CDR3aa: CASSQEGLAGYNEQFF
v_gene: TRBV7-9; d_gene: TRBD1; abundance: -; j_gene: TRBJ2-7; CDR3nt: TGTGCCAGCGGGACAGGGGCATACGAGCAGTACTTC; CDR3aa: CASGTGAYEQYF